These 32 T cell receptor beta chains originate from one sample sequenced in a study of T cells after yellow fever vaccination. TCRdb redid the calling of the 5' RACE reads with MiXCR, one entry per CDR3 protein. Of 550,000 to 750,000 distinct CDR3 sequences in the sample, approximately 12% were seen once. Here the sequenced sample was PBMCs, taken on the day of the yellow fever booster vaccination. These receptors came from a man under 40 who received the YFV17D yellow fever vaccine.

The chain joins TRBV27 to TRBJ2-7; 7 bases are a match to TRBD1. V shed 5 bases, J shed 3 bases, and the junction held 7 bases outside the gene matches. The CDR3 runs to 14 residues. CDR1 is MNHEY and CDR2 is SMNVEV in the germline V gene (reference sequence). As DNA, the CDR3 is TGTGCCAGCAGTCCCGGGACAGCGATCTACGAGCAGTACTTC. It encodes CASSPGTAIYEQYF.

This chain joins TRBV12-3 or TRBV12-4 and TRBJ2-7; the match to TRBD2 covers 7 bases. The CDR3 has 17 amino acids. Trimming took 0 bases from V and 0 from J; bases not matched to a gene: 8. The CDR3 DNA reads as TGTGCCAGCAGTTTAGCGAAAACTAGCGCGAGCTCCTACGAGCAGTACTTC. Protein sequence: CASSLAKTSASSYEQYF.

In this sample, this clonotype turned up many times. The chain links TRBV7-9 to TRBJ2-1; 12 bases are shared with TRBD1. Germline loops: CDR1 SEHNR, CDR2 FQNEAQ (reference sequence). The CDR3 totals 15 residues. With V trimmed by 4 bases and J by 3 bases, 1 base remained unmatched. The CDR3 region is CASSWDRGLYNEQFF. CDR3 DNA: TGTGCCAGCAGCTGGGACAGGGGGCTCTACAATGAGCAGTTCTTC.

This rearrangement joins TRBV12-3 or TRBV12-4 to TRBJ2-7; unclear D gene. The CDR3 has 14 amino acids. V lost 5 bases to trimming and J lost 4 bases, with 15 bases between them. This CDR3 is CASSRVPGQYEQYF. In nucleotides, the CDR3 is TGTGCCAGCAGTAGGGTCCCCGGGCAATACGAGCAGTACTTC.

This clonotype was counted a few times. CDR3 protein: CASRGQDSSYEQYF. The DNA for the CDR3 is TGTGCCAGCAGGGGACAGGATAGCTCCTACGAGCAGTACTTC. The chain carries TRBV7-9 and TRBJ2-7, with TRBD1 matching over 8 bases. This CDR3 has 14 residues. The germline V gene has CDR1 SEHNR and CDR2 FQNEAQ (reference sequence). Losses at the gene ends were 6 bases for V and 0 bases for J; bases not matched to a gene: 4.

The sample holds a few counts of this clonotype. This rearrangement joins TRBV11-3 to TRBJ1-1; D gene uncertain. CDR3 length: 15 residues. Germline assignment: CDR1 SGHNT and CDR2 YENEEA. Trimming took off 5 bases at V and 4 bases at J, with 17 bases between the two ends. CDR3 DNA sequence: TGTGCCAGCAGCCACGGACTGAAGGTGGGCACTGAAGCTTTCTTT. This codes for CASSHGLKVGTEAFF.

The V gene is TRBV21-1, the J gene TRBJ2-2. TRBV21-1 is tagged as a pseudogene. This CDR3 spans 13 amino acids. CDR3 amino acids: CASSNMTAGELFF. The CDR3 nucleotides read TGTGCCAGCAGCAATATGACAGCCGGGGAGCTGTTTTTT.

This clonotype was observed a few times. V is TRBV7-9 and J is TRBJ1-6, with 11 bases lining up with TRBD1. Germline V gene lookup returns CDR1 SEHNR and CDR2 FQNEAQ (reference sequence). Losses at the gene ends were 5 bases for V and 10 bases for J; bases not matched to a gene: 4. The CDR3 is 14 residues long. The CDR3 sequence: CASSRTGGESPLHF. CDR3 sequence (DNA): TGTGCCAGCAGCCGGACAGGGGGCGAATCACCCCTCCACTTT.

The table lists this clonotype with a few counts. The CDR3 coding sequence is TGCAGCGTTGGTAGCGGCACGGGTGAGCAGTACTTC. Residues: CSVGSGTGEQYF. The V gene is TRBV29-1, the J gene TRBJ2-7, with D maybe TRBD2 (6 bases). The CDR3 covers 12 residues. The germline V and J ends were trimmed by 4 bases and 7 bases, with 14 bases remaining between them. Germline CDR1 SQVTM, CDR2 ANQGSEA.

This clonotype appeared a few times. DNA for the CDR3: TGTGCCAGCAGCCTCACGGACAGGTGGATGTTTTTT. Translated: CASSLTDRWMFF. V and J are TRBV28 and TRBJ2-2; 7 nucleotides line up with TRBD1. The CDR3 contains 12 residues. The V segment lost 6 bases and the J segment 15 bases; nucleotides outside the gene matches: 10. In germline, CDR1 is MDHEN, CDR2 SYDVKM.

The chain has TRBV7-2 and TRBJ2-7; D unresolved. Trimming removed 0 bases at V and 1 base at J, with 13 bases between. Germline V gene sequence: CDR1 SGHTA, CDR2 FQGNSA. This CDR3 spans 16 amino acids. CDR3 sequence: CASSLAVIGSSYEQYF. CDR3 bases: TGTGCCAGCAGCTTAGCGGTCATTGGGTCTTCCTACGAGCAGTACTTC.

This clonotype was detected only a few times. CDR3 nucleotide sequence: TGTGCCAGCAGTAAGTTCAGGGAGTACTACGAGCAGTACTTC. Residues: CASSKFREYYEQYF. The rearrangement uses TRBV5-5 and TRBJ2-7; D may correspond to TRBD1 or TRBD2 (5 bases each). The V end was cut by 5 bases, the J end by 3 bases, with 15 bases between. Per germline, CDR1 SGHKS and CDR2 YYEKEE (reference sequence). This CDR3 is 14 amino acids long.

This chain connects TRBV29-1 to TRBJ1-1, with D unclear. Deletions cut 6 bases from V and 2 bases from J, with 10 bases between. The CDR3 is made up of 12 amino acids. CDR1 SQVTM and CDR2 ANQGSEA come from the germline V gene. This CDR3 reads CSVRQANTEAFF. CDR3 sequence (DNA): TGCAGCGTCCGACAAGCTAACACTGAAGCTTTCTTT.

The CDR3 protein is CASSQEPRQTIQYF. CDR3 nucleotide sequence: TGCGCCAGCAGCCAAGAGCCCAGACAAACAATTCAGTACTTC. V gene TRBV4-3 combines with J gene TRBJ2-4; D uncertain. V was clipped by 0 bases and J by 10 bases, with 13 bases between them. The CDR3 spans 14 residues. Germline V gene lookup returns CDR1 LGHNA and CDR2 YSLEER.

This clonotype was counted a few times. The J gene is TRBJ2-4, the V gene TRBV7-2; D gene ambiguous. V lost 5 bases to trimming and J lost 7 bases, with 12 bases between them. Germline-derived CDR1 and CDR2 are SGHTA and FQGNSA. The CDR3 totals 13 residues. The CDR3 spells CASSVGPRNIQYF. The CDR3 DNA follows: TGTGCCAGCAGCGTCGGGCCCCGGAACATTCAGTACTTC.

The J gene is TRBJ2-3, the V gene TRBV4-3; 7 bases map to TRBD1. CDR3 size: 15 residues. Per the germline V gene, CDR1 is LGHNA and CDR2 is YSLEER. V shed 5 bases, J shed 4 bases, and the junction held 9 bases outside the gene matches. CDR3 DNA: TGCGCCAGCAGCGGGCAGGGGGTCTTCGCAGATACGCAGTATTTT. This encodes CASSGQGVFADTQYF.

The chain links TRBV4-3 to TRBJ2-1; TRBD1 might be the D (6 bases). Trimming pared 1 base from V and 4 bases from J, leaving 11 bases between. From germline, CDR1 is LGHNA and CDR2 YSLEER. The CDR3 is 15 residues long. The CDR3 region is CASSQGRDIYNEQFF. DNA for the CDR3: TGCGCCAGCAGCCAAGGCCGGGACATTTACAATGAGCAGTTCTTC.

A few counts support this clonotype. The chain joins TRBV15 to TRBJ2-5; D call uncertain. The germline V gene encodes CDR1 LNHNV and CDR2 YYDKDF (reference sequence). V was cut by 3 bases and J by 0 bases, with 2 bases left in between. There are 12 residues in the CDR3. In DNA form, the CDR3 reads TGTGCCACCAGCAGGTACCAAGAGACCCAGTACTTC. It yields the protein CATSRYQETQYF.

This sequence joins TRBV7-2 and TRBJ2-2; TRBD2 matches at 7 bases. The J segment lost 4 bases and the V segment lost 5 bases, leaving 4 bases of the junction unmatched. This CDR3 spans 14 amino acids. The germline V gene has CDR1 SGHTA and CDR2 FQGNSA. The CDR3 loop reads CASSPSGRTGELFF. The DNA for the CDR3 is TGTGCCAGCAGCCCTAGCGGACGCACCGGGGAGCTGTTTTTT.

This clonotype has just a few counts. The chain has TRBV20-1 and TRBJ2-1; no definite D call. CDR3 length: 11 residues. The V gene's germline CDR1 is DFQATT and CDR2 SNEGSKA (reference sequence). With 4 bases removed from V and 14 bases from J, the gap between germline ends came to 15 bases. The CDR3 DNA follows: TGCAGTGCTATCTCTCGCAACAAGGAGTTCTTC. Translated: CSAISRNKEFF.

This clonotype was counted many times. The CDR3 loop reads CAARESGYNEQFF. CDR3 bases: TGCGCAGCTCGGGAGAGCGGCTACAATGAGCAGTTCTTC. The J gene is TRBJ2-1, the V gene TRBV20-1; maybe TRBD2 (6 bases). Germline lookup yields CDR1 DFQATT and CDR2 SNEGSKA (reference sequence). CDR3 length: 13 amino acids.

This clonotype was seen more than once but under ten times. V usage is TRBV7-9 and J usage is TRBJ1-1, with D hard to call. V was clipped by 5 bases and J by 3 bases, with 16 bases between them. This CDR3 has 15 residues. Germline CDR1 reads SEHNR; CDR2 reads FQNEAQ (reference sequence). As DNA, the CDR3 is TGTGCCAGCAGCCCCATTAACCTCCTCGACACTGAAGCTTTCTTT. Translated, it gives CASSPINLLDTEAFF.

In this sample, this clonotype turned up a few times. J is TRBJ2-1 and V is TRBV6-5; 7 nucleotides match TRBD1. Germline V gives CDR1 MNHEY, CDR2 SVGAGI. This CDR3 has 14 amino acids. V lost 2 bases to trimming and J lost 6 bases; unmatched junction nucleotides: 4. CDR3 DNA: TGTGCCAGCAGTTACGGGGCAGGGGGCAATGAGCAGTTCTTC. Translating gives CASSYGAGGNEQFF.

There are a few counts of this clonotype. J is TRBJ2-5 and V is TRBV5-6, with D tentatively TRBD1 (5 bases). CDR3 length: 13 amino acids. Germline CDR1 reads SGHDT; CDR2 reads YYEEEE. V lost 4 bases to trimming and J lost 3 bases, with 10 bases between them. The CDR3: CASSHDRKETQYF. The CDR3 bases are TGTGCCAGCAGCCATGACAGAAAAGAGACCCAGTACTTC.

The sample holds a few counts of this clonotype. The V call is TRBV20-1, the J call TRBJ2-5, with D possibly being TRBD2 (6 bases). V gave up 5 bases and J gave up 5 bases, with 15 bases separating them. Looked up from germline, CDR1 is DFQATT and CDR2 is SNEGSKA (reference sequence). This CDR3 is 13 amino acids long. The CDR3 DNA follows: TGCAGTGCTTCTCGGGAGACAAGGGAGACCCAGTACTTC. Residues: CSASRETRETQYF.

Many counts were recorded for this clonotype. The V call is TRBV7-6, the J call TRBJ2-5; the D is unclear. This CDR3 region has 16 residues. The V gene's germline CDR1 is SGHVS and CDR2 FNYEAQ. V was clipped by 2 bases and J by 1 base, with 14 bases between them. The CDR3: CASSLRHSYIQETQYF. The CDR3 nucleotides are TGTGCCAGCAGCTTACGCCATTCCTATATCCAAGAGACCCAGTACTTC.

As regards this clonotype: A junction end diverges from the germline sequence, so it may reflect a read error. The chain combines TRBV7-9 with TRBJ2-5; the D gene is possibly TRBD2 (7 bases). The CDR3 is 14 residues long. Per the germline V gene, CDR1 is SEHNR and CDR2 is FQNEAQ (reference sequence). The CDR3 loop reads CASSSVGEGETRYF. In DNA, the CDR3 is TGTGCCAGCAGCAGCGTTGGGGAGGGGGAGACCCGGTACTTC.

This clonotype showed up just a few times. V and J are TRBV9 and TRBJ2-7; D is possibly TRBD2 (6 bases). Trimming took 0 bases from V and 4 from J, leaving 8 bases between them. The germline V gene encodes CDR1 SGDLS and CDR2 YYNGEE. This CDR3 comprises 13 residues. CDR3 in amino acids: CASSVGLEYEQYF. For the CDR3, the DNA is TGTGCCAGCAGCGTAGGACTAGAATACGAGCAGTACTTC.

This clonotype was detected a few times. This sequence joins TRBV27 and TRBJ2-1, with TRBD1 as a possible D gene (6 bases). The CDR3 is made up of 18 amino acids. The V gene's germline CDR1 is MNHEY and CDR2 SMNVEV (reference sequence). V lost 3 bases and J lost 0, with 18 bases in between. CDR3 region: CASSLSRWGTSSYNEQFF. For the CDR3, the DNA is TGTGCCAGCAGTTTGTCTAGGTGGGGGACAAGCTCCTACAATGAGCAGTTCTTC.

A few counts support this clonotype. This sequence joins TRBV10-1 and TRBJ2-2; D possibly corresponds to TRBD2 (5 bases). Per germline, CDR1 WNHNN and CDR2 SYGVQD (reference sequence). The germline V and J ends were trimmed by 6 bases and 0 bases, with 8 bases remaining between them. There are 14 residues in the CDR3. In DNA, the CDR3 is TGCGCCAGCAGAGAGCGGACGAACACCGGGGAGCTGTTTTTT. This translates into CASRERTNTGELFF.

The V gene is TRBV24-1, the J gene TRBJ1-6; D remains unclear. Between the trimmed V and J ends, which lost 8 bases and 8 bases, there was a span of 9 bases. Per the germline V gene, CDR1 is KGHDR and CDR2 is SFDVKD. This CDR3 has 12 amino acids. CDR3 sequence reads: CATKFNHSPLHF. DNA of the CDR3: TGTGCCACCAAATTCAACCATTCACCCCTCCACTTT.

This clonotype came up a few times. The V and J genes are TRBV5-1 and TRBJ1-5, with 7 positions matching TRBD1. Germline assignment: CDR1 SGHRS and CDR2 YFSETQ. Trimming took 4 bases from V and 1 from J; bases not matched to a gene: 2. The CDR3 is 14 amino acids. CDR3 coding DNA: TGCGCCAGCAGCGAGACAGGGAGCAATCAGCCCCAGCATTTT. It specifies CASSETGSNQPQHF.